The sample holds many counts of the clone carrying this TCR beta chain. The sequence runs out 3 residues before the end of the CDR3; the remainder is reconstructed from the germline J gene. V was shortened by 2 bases and J by 7 bases, with 17 bases between the two germline ends. CDR1 is DFQATT, CDR2 SNEGSKA, per germline (reference sequence). This CDR3 contains 14 residues. Profiled with immunoSEQ multiplex PCR; TCRdb holds only in-frame clones, not every one. Found here are roughly 58,000 clones, no singletons; the ten largest cover about 0.85%. This sample was included in a study of T cell clonality in common variable immunodeficiency.

The sequence came from a person between 18 and 75 years old in good health. Material for sequencing was peripheral blood mononuclear cells. V is TRBV20-1 and J is TRBJ1-2, with D perhaps matching TRBD1 (6 bases). The CDR3 loop reads CSARINRVSFGYTF. CDR3 DNA, as far as it was read: TGCAGTGCTAGAATTAACAGGGTCTCGTTTGGC.